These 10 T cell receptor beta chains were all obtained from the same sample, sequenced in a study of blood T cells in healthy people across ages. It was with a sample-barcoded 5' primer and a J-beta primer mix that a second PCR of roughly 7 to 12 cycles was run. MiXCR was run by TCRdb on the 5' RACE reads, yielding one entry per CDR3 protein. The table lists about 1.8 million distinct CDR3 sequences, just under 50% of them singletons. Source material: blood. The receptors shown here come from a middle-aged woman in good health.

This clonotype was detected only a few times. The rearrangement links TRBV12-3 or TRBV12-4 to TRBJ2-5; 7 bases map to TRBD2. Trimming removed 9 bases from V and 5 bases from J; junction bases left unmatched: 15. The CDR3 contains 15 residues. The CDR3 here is CARGTSGRGWETQYF. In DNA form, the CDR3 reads TGTGCCAGGGGGACTTCCGGGCGGGGGTGGGAGACCCAGTACTTC.

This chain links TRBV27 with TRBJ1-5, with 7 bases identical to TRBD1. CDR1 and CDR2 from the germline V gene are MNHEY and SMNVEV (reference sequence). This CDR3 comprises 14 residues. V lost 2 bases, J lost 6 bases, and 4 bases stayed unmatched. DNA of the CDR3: TGTGCCAGCAGTTTAAGGGGGCCCACTCAGCCCCAGCATTTT. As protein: CASSLRGPTQPQHF.

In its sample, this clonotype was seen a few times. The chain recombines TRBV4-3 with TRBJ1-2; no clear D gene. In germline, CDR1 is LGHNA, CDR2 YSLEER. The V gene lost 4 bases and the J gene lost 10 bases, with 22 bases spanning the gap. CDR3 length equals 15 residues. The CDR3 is CASSLSAQATFAYTF. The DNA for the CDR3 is TGCGCCAGCAGCCTTTCTGCCCAGGCGACGTTTGCCTACACCTTC.

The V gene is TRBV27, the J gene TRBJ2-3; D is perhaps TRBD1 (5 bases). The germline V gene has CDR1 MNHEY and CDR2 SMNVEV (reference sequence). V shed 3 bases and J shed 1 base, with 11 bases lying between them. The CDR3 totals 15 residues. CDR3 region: CASSLSRAGTDTQYF. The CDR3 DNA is TGTGCCAGCAGTTTGAGCAGGGCGGGCACAGATACGCAGTATTTT.

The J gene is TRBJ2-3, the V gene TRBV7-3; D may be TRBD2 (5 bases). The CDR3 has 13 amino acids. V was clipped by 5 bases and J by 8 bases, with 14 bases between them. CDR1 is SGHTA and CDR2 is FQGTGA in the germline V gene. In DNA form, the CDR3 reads TGTGCCAGCAGCCCCCTTGTGGGGAGTACGCAGTATTTT. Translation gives CASSPLVGSTQYF.

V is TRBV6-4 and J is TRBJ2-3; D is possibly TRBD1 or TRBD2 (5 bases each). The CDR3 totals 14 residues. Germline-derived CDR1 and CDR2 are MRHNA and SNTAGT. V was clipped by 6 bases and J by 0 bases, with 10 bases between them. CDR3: CASRRDGSTDTQYF. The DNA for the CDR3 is TGTGCCAGCAGACGGGACGGAAGCACAGATACGCAGTATTTT.

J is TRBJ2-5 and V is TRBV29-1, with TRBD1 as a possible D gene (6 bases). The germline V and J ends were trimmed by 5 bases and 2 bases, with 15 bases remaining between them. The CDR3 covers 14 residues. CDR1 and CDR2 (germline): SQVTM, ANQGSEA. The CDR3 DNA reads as TGCAGCGTTATAGGACAGAGATCGCAAGAGACCCAGTACTTC. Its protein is CSVIGQRSQETQYF.

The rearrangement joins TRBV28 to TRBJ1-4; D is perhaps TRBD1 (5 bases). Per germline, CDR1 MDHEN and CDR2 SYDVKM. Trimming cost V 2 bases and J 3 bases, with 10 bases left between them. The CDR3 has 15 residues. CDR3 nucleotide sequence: TGTGCCAGCAGTTTAGGGACTGAGTCTAATGAAAAACTGTTTTTT. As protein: CASSLGTESNEKLFF.

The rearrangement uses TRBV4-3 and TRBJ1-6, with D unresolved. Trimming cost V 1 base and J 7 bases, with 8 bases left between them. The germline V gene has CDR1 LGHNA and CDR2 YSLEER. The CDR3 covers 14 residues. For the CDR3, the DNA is TGCGCCAGCAGCCAAGTCAGTTTGAATTCACCCCTCCACTTT. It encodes CASSQVSLNSPLHF.

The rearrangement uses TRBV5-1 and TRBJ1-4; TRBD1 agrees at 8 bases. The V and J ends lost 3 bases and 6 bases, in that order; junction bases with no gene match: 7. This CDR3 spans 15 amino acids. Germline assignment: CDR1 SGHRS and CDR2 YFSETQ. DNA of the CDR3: TGCGCCAGCAGCTCGGACAGGGACATGTATGAAAAACTGTTTTTT. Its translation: CASSSDRDMYEKLFF.